Presented here are 9 T cell receptor beta chains from one specimen sequenced in a study of T cells expressing NK-cell markers. TCRdb processed the 5' RACE reads again and assigns one entry to each CDR3 protein, with no DNA. There are 350,000 to 500,000 distinct CDR3 sequences in the sample, with 7.3% held by the top ten. Specimen: blood T cells: a sorted CD56 or NKG2C T cell subset, CD4+ or CD8+ T cells, or bulk PBMC T cells (not recorded which). The receptors here all came from a woman between 18 and 70 years old in good health.

This chain links TRBV25-1 with TRBJ1-1; TCRdb calls TRBD1, which cannot be checked without DNA. This CDR3 region has 15 residues. The V gene's germline CDR1 is MGHDK and CDR2 SYGVNS. This chain's CDR3 is CASSLWTGSYTEAFF.

This chain uses TRBV19 with TRBJ2-2. The germline V gene has CDR1 LNHDA and CDR2 SQIVND (reference sequence). This CDR3 has 13 residues. CDR3 region: CASTSITGGELFF.

The V call is TRBV12-3 or TRBV12-4, the J call TRBJ2-4; TCRdb's D call of TRBD1 is untestable without DNA. The CDR3 is 17 residues long. The CDR3 is CASSFYLGAAALNIQYF.

The chain links TRBV6-5 to TRBJ1-5; the D call from TCRdb, TRBD1, cannot be confirmed without DNA. CDR3 length equals 15 residues. Germline V gene sequence: CDR1 MNHEY, CDR2 SVGAGI. The CDR3 is CASSYQGDSNQPQHF.

V is TRBV12-3 or TRBV12-4 and J is TRBJ2-4. The CDR3 is made up of 14 amino acids. The CDR3 sequence: CASTIGLAKNIQYF.

This chain connects TRBV9 to TRBJ2-2. This CDR3 has 16 residues. Germline assignment: CDR1 SGDLS and CDR2 YYNGEE. CDR3 region: CASSVVSGHLTGELFF.

The rearrangement links TRBV5-5 to TRBJ1-6. Germline CDR1 reads SGHKS; CDR2 reads YYEKEE (reference sequence). The CDR3 loop spans 13 amino acids. The CDR3 region is CASSQGGGSPLHF.

J is TRBJ1-6 and V is TRBV4-3; TCRdb proposes TRBD1, but this gene call is untestable without DNA. The CDR3 runs to 15 residues. In germline, CDR1 is LGHNA, CDR2 YSLEER. The CDR3: CASSQEQGENSPLHF.

The V call is TRBV7-9, the J call TRBJ1-4; the D gene TCRdb calls, TRBD1, cannot be checked with no DNA. The CDR3 covers 16 residues. The germline V gene has CDR1 SEHNR and CDR2 FQNEAQ (reference sequence). This CDR3 is CASSRLPGQLVEKLFF.